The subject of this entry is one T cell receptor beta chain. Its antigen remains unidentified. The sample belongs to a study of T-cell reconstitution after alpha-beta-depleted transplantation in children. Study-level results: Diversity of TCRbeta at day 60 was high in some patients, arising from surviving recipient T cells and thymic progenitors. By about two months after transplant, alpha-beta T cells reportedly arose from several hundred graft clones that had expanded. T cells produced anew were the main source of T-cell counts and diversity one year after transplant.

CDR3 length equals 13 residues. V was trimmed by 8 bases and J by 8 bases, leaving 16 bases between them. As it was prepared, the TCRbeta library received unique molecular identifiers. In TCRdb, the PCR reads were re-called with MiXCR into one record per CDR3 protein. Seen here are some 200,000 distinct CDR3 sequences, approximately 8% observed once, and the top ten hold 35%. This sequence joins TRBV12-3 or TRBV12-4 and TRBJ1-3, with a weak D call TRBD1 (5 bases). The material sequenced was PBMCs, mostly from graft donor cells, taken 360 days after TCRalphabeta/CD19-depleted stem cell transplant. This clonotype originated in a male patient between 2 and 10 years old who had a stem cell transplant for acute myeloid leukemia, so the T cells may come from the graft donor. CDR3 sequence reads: CASHDQGLDTIYF. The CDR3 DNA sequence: TGTGCCAGCCACGATCAGGGACTAGACACCATATATTTT.